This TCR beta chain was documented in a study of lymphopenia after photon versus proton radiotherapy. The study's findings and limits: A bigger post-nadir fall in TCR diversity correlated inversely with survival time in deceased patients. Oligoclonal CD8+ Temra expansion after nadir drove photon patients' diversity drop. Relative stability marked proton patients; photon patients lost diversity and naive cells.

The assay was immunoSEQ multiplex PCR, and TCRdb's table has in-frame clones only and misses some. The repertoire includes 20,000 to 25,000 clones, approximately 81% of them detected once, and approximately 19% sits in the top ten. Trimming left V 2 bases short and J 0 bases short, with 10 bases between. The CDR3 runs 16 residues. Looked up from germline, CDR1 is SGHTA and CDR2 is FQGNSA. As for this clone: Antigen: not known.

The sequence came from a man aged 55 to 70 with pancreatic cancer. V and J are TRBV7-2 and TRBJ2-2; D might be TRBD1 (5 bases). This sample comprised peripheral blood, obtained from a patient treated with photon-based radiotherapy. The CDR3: CASSLNSGSNTGELFF. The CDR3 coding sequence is TGTGCCAGCAGCTTAAATTCAGGGTCGAACACCGGGGAGCTGTTTTTT.